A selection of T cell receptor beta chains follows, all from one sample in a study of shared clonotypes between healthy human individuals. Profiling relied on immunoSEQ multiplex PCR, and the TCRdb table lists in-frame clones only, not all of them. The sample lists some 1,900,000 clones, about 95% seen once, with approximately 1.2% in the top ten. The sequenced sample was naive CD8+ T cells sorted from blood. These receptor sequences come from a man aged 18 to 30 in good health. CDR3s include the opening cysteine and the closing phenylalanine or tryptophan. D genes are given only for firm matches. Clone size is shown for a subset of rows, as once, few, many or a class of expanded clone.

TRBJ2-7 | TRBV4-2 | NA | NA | TGTGCCAGCAGCCAAGTACAGGGTCTCGAGCAGTACTTC | CASSQVQGLEQYF
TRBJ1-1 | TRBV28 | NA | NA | TGTGCCAGCAGTTTCGGACAGAGGAACACTGAAGCTTTCTTT | CASSFGQRNTEAFF
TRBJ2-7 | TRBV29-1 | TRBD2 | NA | TGCAGCGTACGACTAGCGGGATCTTACGAGCAGTACTTC | CSVRLAGSYEQYF
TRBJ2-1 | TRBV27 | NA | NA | TGTGCCAGCAGTTTATCCAGGGACAATGAGCAGTTCTTC | CASSLSRDNEQFF
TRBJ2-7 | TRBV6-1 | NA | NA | TGTGCCAGCAGTGCGTGGCAGGGCGAGGCCCCCGAGCAGTACTTC | CASSAWQGEAPEQYF
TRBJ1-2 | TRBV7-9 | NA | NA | TGTGCCAGCAGCTCAGCCTTGACTGAAGCTAACTATGGCTACACCTTC | CASSSALTEANYGYTF
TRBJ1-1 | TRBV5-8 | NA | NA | TGTGCCAGCAGCACGGGGACGGGTGGATGGACTGAAGCTTTCTTT | CASSTGTGGWTEAFF
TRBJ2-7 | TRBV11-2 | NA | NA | TGTGCCAGCAGCTTAGGAGGGACAAGTCAGGACTTC | CASSLGGTSQDF
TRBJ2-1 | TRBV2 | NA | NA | TGTGCCAGCAGTGGTCTTGGCAATGAGCAGTTCTTC | CASSGLGNEQFF
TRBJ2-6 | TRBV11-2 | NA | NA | TGTGCCAGCTTCTGGGGGCCGTTCTCTGGGGCCAACGTCCTGACTTTC | CASFWGPFSGANVLTF
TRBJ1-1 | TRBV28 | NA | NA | TGTGCCAGCAGTTTTCGCGGGGGCACTGAAGCTTTCTTT | CASSFRGGTEAFF
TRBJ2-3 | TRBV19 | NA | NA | TGTGCCAGTAGTCTCGAGGCAGGGGCGAGCACAGATACGCAGTATTTT | CASSLEAGASTDTQYF
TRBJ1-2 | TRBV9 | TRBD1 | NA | TGTGCCAGCAGCGTAGAGTTGACAGGGGTCGGCTACACCTTC | CASSVELTGVGYTF
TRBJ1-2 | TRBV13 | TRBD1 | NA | TGTGCCAGCAGCTTGGGGACAGGGGTTTTGGGGAGCTATGGCTACACCTTC | CASSLGTGVLGSYGYTF
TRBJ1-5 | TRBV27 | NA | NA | TGTGCCAGCAGTCCCGACGCGGGGAAGGGCAATCAGCCCCAGCATTTT | CASSPDAGKGNQPQHF
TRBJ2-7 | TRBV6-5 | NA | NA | TGTGCCAGCAGTGCCCTGGTGGGGCTACACTACGAGCAGTACTTC | CASSALVGLHYEQYF
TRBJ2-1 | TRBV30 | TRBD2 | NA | TGTGCCCTAATACCAGTTCACCCGAATAGCGGGAAATACAATGAGCAGTTCTTC | CALIPVHPNSGKYNEQFF
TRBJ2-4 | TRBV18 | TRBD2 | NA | TGTGCCAGCTCATCGGGACTAGCGGGGGAAATAGCCAAAAACATTCAGTACTTC | CASSSGLAGEIAKNIQYF
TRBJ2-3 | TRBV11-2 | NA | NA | TGTGCCAGCAGTTCCAGCGCCTACGGATTCACAGATACGCAGTATTTT | CASSSSAYGFTDTQYF
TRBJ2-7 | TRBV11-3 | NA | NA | TGTGCCAGCAGCTTATCAGACAGGAGCTACGAGCAGTACTTC | CASSLSDRSYEQYF
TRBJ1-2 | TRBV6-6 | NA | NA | TGTGCCAGCGTTTCTTATGACTATGGCTACACCTTC | CASVSYDYGYTF
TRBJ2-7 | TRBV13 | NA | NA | TGTGCCAGCAGCTTATCTGGGATGTCCTACGAGCAGTACTTC | CASSLSGMSYEQYF
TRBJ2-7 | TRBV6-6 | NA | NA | TGTGCCAGCCGGGCAGTCTACGAGCAGTACTTC | CASRAVYEQYF
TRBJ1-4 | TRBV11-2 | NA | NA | TGTGCCAGCAGCCCCTCAGGCGGTTGGGAAAAACTGTTTTTT | CASSPSGGWEKLFF
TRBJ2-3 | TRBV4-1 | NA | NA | TGCGCCAGCAGCCGAAGTAGTGACTCACTCGGGGACACAGATACGCAGTATTTT | CASSRSSDSLGDTDTQYF
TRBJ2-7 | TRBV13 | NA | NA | TGTGCCAGCAGCCAAAGGGACGAATACGAGCAGTACTTC | CASSQRDEYEQYF
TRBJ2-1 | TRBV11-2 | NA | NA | TGTGCCAGCAGCTTCCCAGGGGACAATGAGCAGTTCTTC | CASSFPGDNEQFF
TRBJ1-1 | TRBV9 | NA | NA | TGTGCCAGCAGCGTAGACGGCCTATTGGGCACTGAAGCTTTCTTT | CASSVDGLLGTEAFF
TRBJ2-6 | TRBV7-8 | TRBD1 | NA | TGTGCCAGCAGCCCCGAGGGACAGCCTGGGGCCAACGTCCTGACTTTC | CASSPEGQPGANVLTF
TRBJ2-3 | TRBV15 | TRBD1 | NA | TGTGCCACCTCGAATAGGGGGCGCGGGTACGATACGCAGTATTTT | CATSNRGRGYDTQYF
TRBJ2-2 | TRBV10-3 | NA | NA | TGTGCCATCAGTGAGTCGTTCGCAGGGCCGGCCGGGGAGCTGTTTTTT | CAISESFAGPAGELFF
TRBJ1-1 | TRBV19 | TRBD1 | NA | TGTGCCAAAAGAGGGACAGGGGATGGCACTGAAGCTTTCTTT | CAKRGTGDGTEAFF
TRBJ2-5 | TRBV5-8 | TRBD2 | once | TGTGCCAGCAGCAGCGGGGAAGAGACCCAGTACTTC | CASSSGEETQYF
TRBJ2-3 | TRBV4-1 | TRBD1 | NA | TGCGCCAGCAGCCAACAGGGGGCCGCGGATACGCAGTATTTT | CASSQQGAADTQYF
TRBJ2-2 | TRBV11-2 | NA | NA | TGTGCCAGCAGCTCCTCATCGTGGGTGACAGCCCTTACCGGGGAGCTGTTTTTT | CASSSSSWVTALTGELFF
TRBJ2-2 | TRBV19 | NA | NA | TGTGCCAGTAGTTATTACGCGAACACCGGGGAGCTGTTTTTT | CASSYYANTGELFF
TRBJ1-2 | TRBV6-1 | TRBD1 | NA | TGTGCCAGCAGGGACAGGAGCACCCACTATGGCTACACCTTC | CASRDRSTHYGYTF
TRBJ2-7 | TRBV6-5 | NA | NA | TGTGCCAGCAGCCAGGCCTACGAGCAGTACTTC | CASSQAYEQYF
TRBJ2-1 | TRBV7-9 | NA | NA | TGTGCCAGCAGCTTGAGGGCAGAGCAGTTCTTC | CASSLRAEQFF
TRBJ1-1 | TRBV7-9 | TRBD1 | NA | TGTGCCAGCAGCATAAGAAGGGACAGGGGGAACACTGAAGCTTTCTTT | CASSIRRDRGNTEAFF
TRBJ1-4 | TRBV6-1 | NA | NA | TGTGCCAGCAGTGGAGGGACCGATGAAAAACTGTTTTTT | CASSGGTDEKLFF
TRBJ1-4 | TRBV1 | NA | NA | TGCACCAGCAGCCAAGACGGATCTCGGCGGCCCAATGAAAAACTGTTTTTT | CTSSQDGSRRPNEKLFF
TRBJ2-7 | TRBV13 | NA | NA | TGTGCCAGCAAAACCATGGGGGCCTACGAGCAGTACTTC | CASKTMGAYEQYF
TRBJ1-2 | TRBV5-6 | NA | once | TGTGCCAGCAGCTTGGGGGTGGTCGAGGGCTACACCTTC | CASSLGVVEGYTF
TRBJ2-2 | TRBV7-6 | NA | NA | TGTGCCAGCAGCTTAGCTATCAACACCGGGGAGCTGTTTTTT | CASSLAINTGELFF
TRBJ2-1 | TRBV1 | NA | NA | TGCACCAGCAGCCAAGATCCTTCTCGGGAGGACCTTTATAATGAGCAGTTCTTC | CTSSQDPSREDLYNEQFF
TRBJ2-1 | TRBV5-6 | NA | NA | TGTGCCAGCAGCTTGGTCGGGTTTGAGCAGTTCTTC | CASSLVGFEQFF
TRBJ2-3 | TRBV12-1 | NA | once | TGTGCCAGCAGCTTTGGGGTCCCAGATACGCAGTATTTT | CASSFGVPDTQYF
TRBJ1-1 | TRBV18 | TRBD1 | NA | TGTGCCAGCTCACGCAGGACAGGGAAAGACACTGAAGCTTTCTTT | CASSRRTGKDTEAFF
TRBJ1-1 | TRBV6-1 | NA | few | TGTGCCAGCAGTGAGTGGGGCACTGAAGCTTTCTTT | CASSEWGTEAFF
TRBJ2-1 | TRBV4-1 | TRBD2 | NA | TGCGCCAGCAGCTCCCAGCGGGGGGGACGAAATGAGCAGTTCTTC | CASSSQRGGRNEQFF
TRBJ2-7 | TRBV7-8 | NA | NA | TGTGCCAGCAGCTTAGGGACTCTCGAGCAGTACTTC | CASSLGTLEQYF
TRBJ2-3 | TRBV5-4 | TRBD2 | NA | TGTGCCAGCAGCCTCAGCGGGGGGGCGACAGATACGCAGTATTTT | CASSLSGGATDTQYF
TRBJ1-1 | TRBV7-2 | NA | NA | TGTGCCAGCAGCTTAGCCCCCACTGAAGCTTTCTTT | CASSLAPTEAFF